This TCR beta chain derives from a study of blood T cell repertoires in COVID-19. Study at large: Samples representing acute and convalescent COVID-19 were sourced from the United States, Italy and Spain. T cells, B-cell-depleted T cells, or PBMCs supplied cDNA or gDNA.

Trimming took 4 bases from V and 5 from J, leaving 8 bases between them. The CDR3 loop spans 13 amino acids. Germline V gene lookup returns CDR1 SNHLY and CDR2 FYNNEI. Per the original methods: For nucleated cells, counts were estimated from reference gene primer amplification. Repertoires were generated with immunoSEQ multiplex PCR, while TCRdb's copy carries only in-frame clones and drops some. V, J and clone size derive from that table, while D and trimming were established from the DNA sequence. The data show some 72,000 clones, about 85% seen once. The source is a middle-aged man with COVID-19, enrolled during active disease. The chain carries TRBV2 and TRBJ2-2; D uncertain. The sample taken for sequencing was peripheral blood. The CDR3 protein is CASSGYTTGELFF. The CDR3 coding sequence is TGTGCCAGCAGTGGGTATACTACCGGGGAGCTGTTTTTT.